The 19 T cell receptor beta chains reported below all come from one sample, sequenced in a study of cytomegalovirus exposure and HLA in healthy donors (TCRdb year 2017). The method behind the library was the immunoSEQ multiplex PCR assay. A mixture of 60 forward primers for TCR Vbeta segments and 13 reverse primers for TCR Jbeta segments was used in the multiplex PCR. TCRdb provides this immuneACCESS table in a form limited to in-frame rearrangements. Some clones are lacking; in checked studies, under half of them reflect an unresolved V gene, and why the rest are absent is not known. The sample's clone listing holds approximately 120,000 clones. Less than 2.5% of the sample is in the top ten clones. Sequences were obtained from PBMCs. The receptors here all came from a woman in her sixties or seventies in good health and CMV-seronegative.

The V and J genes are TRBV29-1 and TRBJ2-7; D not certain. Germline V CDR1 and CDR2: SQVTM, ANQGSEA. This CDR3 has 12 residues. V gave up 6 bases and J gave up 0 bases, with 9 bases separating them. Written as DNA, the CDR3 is TGCAGCGTCCGAAAGCCCTCCTACGAGCAGTACTTC. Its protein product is CSVRKPSYEQYF.

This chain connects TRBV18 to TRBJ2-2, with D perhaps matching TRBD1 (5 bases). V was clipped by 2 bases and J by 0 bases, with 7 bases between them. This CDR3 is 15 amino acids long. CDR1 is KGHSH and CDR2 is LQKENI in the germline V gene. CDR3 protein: CASSPSGTNTGELFF. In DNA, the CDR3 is TGTGCCAGCTCACCATCAGGGACGAACACCGGGGAGCTGTTTTTT.

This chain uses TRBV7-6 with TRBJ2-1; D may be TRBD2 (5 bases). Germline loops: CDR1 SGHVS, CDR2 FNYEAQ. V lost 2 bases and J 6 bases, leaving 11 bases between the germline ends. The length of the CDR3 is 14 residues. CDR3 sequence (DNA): TGTGCCAGCAGCTTAAGGGAGTCGGGCAATGAGCAGTTCTTC. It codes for CASSLRESGNEQFF.

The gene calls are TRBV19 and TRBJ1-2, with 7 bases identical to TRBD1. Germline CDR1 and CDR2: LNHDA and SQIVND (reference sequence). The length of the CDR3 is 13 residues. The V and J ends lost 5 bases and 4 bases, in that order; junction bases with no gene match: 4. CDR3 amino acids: CASSPDRAYGYTF. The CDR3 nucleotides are TGTGCCAGTAGTCCAGACAGGGCCTATGGCTACACCTTC.

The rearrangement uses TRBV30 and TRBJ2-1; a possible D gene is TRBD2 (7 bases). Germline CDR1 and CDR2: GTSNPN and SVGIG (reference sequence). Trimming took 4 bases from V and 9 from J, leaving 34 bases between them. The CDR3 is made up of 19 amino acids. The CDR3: CAWTGRGVLSGGSRGEQFF. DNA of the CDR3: TGTGCCTGGACCGGTAGGGGGGTATTGTCGGGCGGGAGCCGGGGTGAGCAGTTCTTC.

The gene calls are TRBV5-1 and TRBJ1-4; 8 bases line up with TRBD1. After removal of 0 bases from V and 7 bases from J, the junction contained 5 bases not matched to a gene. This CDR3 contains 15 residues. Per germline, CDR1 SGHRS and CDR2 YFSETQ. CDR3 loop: CASSLARGQFEKLFF. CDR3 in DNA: TGCGCCAGCAGCTTGGCCAGGGGGCAGTTTGAAAAACTGTTTTTT.

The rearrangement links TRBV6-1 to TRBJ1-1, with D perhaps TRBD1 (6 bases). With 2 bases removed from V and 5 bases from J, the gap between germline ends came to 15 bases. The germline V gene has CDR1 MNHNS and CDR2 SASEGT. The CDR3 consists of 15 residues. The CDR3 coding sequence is TGTGCCAGCAGTGAATTTATCGGGGGGGCAACTGAAGCTTTCTTT. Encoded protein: CASSEFIGGATEAFF.

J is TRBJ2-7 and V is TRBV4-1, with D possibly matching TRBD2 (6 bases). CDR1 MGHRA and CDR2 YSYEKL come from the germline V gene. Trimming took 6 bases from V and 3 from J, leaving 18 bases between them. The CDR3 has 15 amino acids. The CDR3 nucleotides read TGCGCCAGCAGGCAGCTTCCCGGGACTTTCTACGAGCAGTACTTC. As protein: CASRQLPGTFYEQYF.

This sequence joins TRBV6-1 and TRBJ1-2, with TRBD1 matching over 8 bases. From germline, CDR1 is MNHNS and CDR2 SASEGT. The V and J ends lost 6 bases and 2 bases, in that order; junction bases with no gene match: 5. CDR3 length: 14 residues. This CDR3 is CASSDNRGNYGYTF. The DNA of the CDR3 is TGTGCCAGCAGCGATAACAGGGGGAACTATGGCTACACCTTC.

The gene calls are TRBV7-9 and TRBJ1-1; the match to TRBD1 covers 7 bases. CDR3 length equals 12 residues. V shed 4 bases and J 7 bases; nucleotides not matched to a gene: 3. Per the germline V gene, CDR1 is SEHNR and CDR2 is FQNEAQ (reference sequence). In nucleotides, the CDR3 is TGTGCCAGCAGCTCCCAGGGGGTTGAAGCTTTCTTT. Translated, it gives CASSSQGVEAFF.

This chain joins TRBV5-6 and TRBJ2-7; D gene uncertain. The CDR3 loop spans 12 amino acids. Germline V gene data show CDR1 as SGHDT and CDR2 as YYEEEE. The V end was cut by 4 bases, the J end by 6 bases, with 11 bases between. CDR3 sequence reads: CASSRHGFEQYF. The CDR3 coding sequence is TGTGCCAGCAGCAGACATGGGTTCGAGCAGTACTTC.

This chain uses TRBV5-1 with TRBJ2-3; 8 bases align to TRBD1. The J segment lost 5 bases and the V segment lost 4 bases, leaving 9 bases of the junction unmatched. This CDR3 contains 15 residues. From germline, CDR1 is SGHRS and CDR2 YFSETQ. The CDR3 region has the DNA TGCGCCAGCAGCAGGACAGGGACTCCACAAGATACGCAGTATTTT. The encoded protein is CASSRTGTPQDTQYF.

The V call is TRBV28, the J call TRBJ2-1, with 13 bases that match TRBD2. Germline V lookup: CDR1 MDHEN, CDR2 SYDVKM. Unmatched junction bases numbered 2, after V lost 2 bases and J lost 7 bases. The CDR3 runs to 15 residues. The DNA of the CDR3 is TGTGCCAGCAGTTTAGGACTAGCGGGAGCGAATGAGCAGTTCTTC. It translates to CASSLGLAGANEQFF.

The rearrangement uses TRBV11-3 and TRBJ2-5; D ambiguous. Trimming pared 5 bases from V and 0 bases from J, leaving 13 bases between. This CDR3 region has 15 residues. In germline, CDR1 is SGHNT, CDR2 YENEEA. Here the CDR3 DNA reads TGTGCCAGCAGCCTCGTGTCCCCGGACCAAGAGACCCAGTACTTC. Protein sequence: CASSLVSPDQETQYF.

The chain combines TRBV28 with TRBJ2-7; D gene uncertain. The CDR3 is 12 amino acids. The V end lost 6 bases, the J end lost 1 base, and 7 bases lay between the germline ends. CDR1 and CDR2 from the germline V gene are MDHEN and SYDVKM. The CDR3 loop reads CASRGPSYEQYF. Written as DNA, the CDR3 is TGTGCCAGCAGGGGCCCTTCCTACGAGCAGTACTTC.

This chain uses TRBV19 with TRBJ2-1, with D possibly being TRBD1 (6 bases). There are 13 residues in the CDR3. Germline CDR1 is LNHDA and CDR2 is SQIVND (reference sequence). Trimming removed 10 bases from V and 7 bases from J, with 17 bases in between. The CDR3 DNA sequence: TGTGCCACCTCGTCCGGGACATGGAATGAGCAGTTCTTC. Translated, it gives CATSSGTWNEQFF.

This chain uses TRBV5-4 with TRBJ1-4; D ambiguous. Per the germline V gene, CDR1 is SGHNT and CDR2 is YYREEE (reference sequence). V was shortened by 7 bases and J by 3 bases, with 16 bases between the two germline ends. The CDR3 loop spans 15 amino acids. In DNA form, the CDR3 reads TGTGCCAGCGGTAACGCGGGTGTTGCTAATGAAAAACTGTTTTTT. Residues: CASGNAGVANEKLFF.

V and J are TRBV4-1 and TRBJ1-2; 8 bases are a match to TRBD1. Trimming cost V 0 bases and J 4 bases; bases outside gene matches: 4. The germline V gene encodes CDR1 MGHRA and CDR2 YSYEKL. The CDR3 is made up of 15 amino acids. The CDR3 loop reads CASSQEGQGGYGYTF. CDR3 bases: TGCGCCAGCAGCCAAGAAGGACAGGGAGGCTATGGCTACACCTTC.

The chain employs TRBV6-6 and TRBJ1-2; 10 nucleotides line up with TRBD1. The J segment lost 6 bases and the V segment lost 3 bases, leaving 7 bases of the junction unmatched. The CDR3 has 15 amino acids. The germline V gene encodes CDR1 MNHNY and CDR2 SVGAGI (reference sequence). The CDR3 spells CASSYGDRGWDGYTF. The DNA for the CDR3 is TGTGCCAGCAGTTATGGGGACAGGGGCTGGGATGGCTACACCTTC.